This TCR beta chain was sequenced in a study of Graves' ophthalmopathy and Graves' hyperthyroidism (dated by TCRdb to 2016 to 2019). About the study as a whole: Peripheral blood was collected before any treatment was given, at the time of initial diagnosis. TCR beta repertoire signatures were used to distinguish Graves' ophthalmopathy from Graves' hyperthyroidism and to predict progression to ophthalmopathy. In total, 135 blood samples were TCR-sequenced: approximately 42 ophthalmopathy, some 75 hyperthyroidism and about 17 hyperthyroidism-to-ophthalmopathy patients. A discovery set of 95 to 100 patients (about 45 ophthalmopathy, about 55 stable hyperthyroidism) was enrolled to explore V-J signatures distinguishing ophthalmopathy from hyperthyroidism. For independent validation, a separate cohort was made up of some 19 hyperthyroidism patients plus 17 patients who later progressed from hyperthyroidism to ophthalmopathy. In roughly six hyperthyroidism patients, the T-cell repertoires found in thyroid tissue were compared with those found in blood. Following sample collection, hyperthyroidism patients were given methimazole at a starting dose of 30 mg daily, and ophthalmopathy patients were given high-dose intravenous methylprednisolone. Overall results and qualifications from the work: The 13-signature model separated ophthalmopathy from stable hyperthyroidism with 85% to 90% sensitivity and around 84% specificity in cross-validation, and 80%/75% in the test set. In validation, the model predicted ophthalmopathy progression with 55% to 71% sensitivity and 72.22% specificity; 12 predicted patients were CT-confirmed with GO in a median of approximately 6.2 months. Most of the expanded thyroid clonotypes with a frequency above 0.001 were also detected in blood, and it was suggested that the thyroid immune response may be reflected by blood repertoires. Sample size was not statistically predetermined, and group allocation was not concealed from the investigators.

The ophthalmopathy patients had moderately to severely active disease, with a Clinical Activity Score of 3 or higher, a NOSPECS grade of 4 or higher, and a disease duration of less than 3 months. Patients with other autoimmune diseases, uncontrolled infections, pregnancy or lactation were excluded from the study. Diagnosis was based on clinical symptoms, serum thyroxine, TRAb, thyroid ultrasound and orbital computed tomography. PBMCs were isolated from about 9 ml of fresh peripheral blood by Ficoll-Paque density gradient centrifugation. Total RNA was extracted with Trizol reagent and quality-checked on an Agilent 2100 Bioanalyzer. CDR1 and CDR2, looked up from the germline V gene, are SGDLS and YYNGEE. Inclusive of the bounding cysteine and phenylalanine, the CDR3 is 12 residues long. The read is trimmed to its CDR3 DNA, 36 bases read in frame from base 1. V loses 4 bases, J loses 6 bases, and the germline ends lie 8 bases apart.

To note about this clonotype: The clone's antigen remains unknown. The record has no base qualities; no much larger clone is one base away.

TCR beta CDR3 regions were amplified from RNA transcripts for repertoire sequencing. The first round was an RT-PCR using HTBI primers with the Qiagen OneStep RT-PCR kit, and this first round was followed by a second-round multiplex PCR, then size selection and purification. Libraries were sequenced on an Illumina HiSeq2000 using paired-end 100 bp reads. Processing in the source paper ran as follows. SOAPnuke was used to process the reads, throwing out any read that had adapters, had uncalled bases, had a mean Phred below 15, or lacked an exact constant-primer or identifier match. COPE v1.2.5 was used to merge high-quality paired reads. Each unique nucleotide sequence was treated as a clonotype, and MiTCR v1.1 was used to align the clonotypes to the IMGT TRB V, D and J references. Analysis was restricted to V-J combinations with a frequency above 0.0001, which covered roughly 99% of repertoires. For each V-J combination, a TCR clonal expansion and chaos score was defined as the ratio of F50 clonal expansion to chaos observed in the TCRdist matrix. Welch's t-statistics and random forest were used to narrow the features down to about twelve V-J combinations, which were then fed into a naive Bayes classifier. Thyroid-blood repertoire similarity was quantified with the Morisita-Horn index. TCRdb reprocessing: public reads trimmed at Q25 with fastp, clones called with MiXCR, in-frame beta chains kept. Rows merge per CDR3 protein into single entries with the most common DNA and genes. V and J calls and clone size were set by TCRdb, not the authors. Here the sample has around 40,000 distinct CDR3 sequences; roughly half occur a single time. The top ten constitute less than 20% of the sample.

The TCR originated in an adult man with Graves' ophthalmopathy. The chain was built from TRBV9 and TRBJ1-3; the D gene assignment is ambiguous. The sample comprised peripheral blood. The nucleotides are TGTGCCAGCAGCCCTGGGGTAAACACCATATATTTT. Translation gives CASSPGVNTIYF.